This TCR beta chain appears in the sequencing data of a study of T cell responses to AZD1222 COVID-19 vaccine. The table came from immunoSEQ multiplex PCR; TCRdb's copy has only in-frame clones and leaves some out. Among fewer than 200,000 clones listed, over 85% were seen once. The material was peripheral blood, obtained 28 days after the second dose of the MenACWY control vaccine. This receptor was identified in an adult who received the MenACWY meningococcal vaccine as a control.

CDR3 loop: CASNLAGSSYNEQFF. CDR3 DNA: TGTGCCAGCAACTTAGCGGGTAGCTCCTACAATGAGCAGTTCTTC. The rearrangement links TRBV5-4 to TRBJ2-1; 7 bases align to TRBD2. Germline CDR1 and CDR2: SGHNT and YYREEE (reference sequence). This CDR3 is 15 amino acids long. The junction had 6 bases not matched to a gene; V was cut back by 6 bases and J by 0 bases.